This is a list of T cell receptor beta chains from one sample in a study of T cells after yellow fever vaccination. A single record per CDR3 protein comes from TCRdb applying MiXCR to the 5' RACE reads. The sample holds hundreds of thousands of distinct CDR3 sequences; approximately 21% are singletons and the top ten take 13% to 15%. This specimen was PBMCs, taken 15 days after the yellow fever booster vaccination. The source is a man aged 25 to 40 who received the YFV17D yellow fever vaccine. The CDR3 runs from the conserved cysteine through the conserved F or W. Fields, in order: J gene, clone size, V gene, D gene, CDR3 length, CDR3 protein, CDR3 DNA. A D gene is named only where the DNA matches it firmly. Not all rows give a size; the values are once, few, many and, for expanded clones, a class.

j_gene: TRBJ2-1; abundance: few; v_gene: TRBV2; d_gene: .; len: 15; CDR3aa: CASTDRLTSYNEQFF; CDR3nt: TGTGCCAGCACCGATCGACTAACCTCCTACAATGAGCAGTTCTTC
j_gene: TRBJ1-2; abundance: .; v_gene: TRBV30; d_gene: .; len: 11; CDR3aa: CAWSEGYGYTF; CDR3nt: TGTGCCTGGAGTGAAGGTTATGGCTACACCTTC
j_gene: TRBJ2-1; abundance: few; v_gene: TRBV6-2/TRBV6-3; d_gene: .; len: 15; CDR3aa: CASSYSMGPYNEQFF; CDR3nt: TGTGCCAGCAGTTACTCGATGGGACCCTACAATGAGCAGTTCTTC
j_gene: TRBJ2-7; abundance: .; v_gene: TRBV29-1; d_gene: TRBD2; len: 14; CDR3aa: CSVEVGRATREQYF; CDR3nt: TGCAGCGTTGAGGTCGGGAGGGCCACGAGAGAGCAGTACTTC
j_gene: TRBJ2-3; abundance: .; v_gene: TRBV15; d_gene: TRBD2; len: 15; CDR3aa: CATSLLAGSTDTQYF; CDR3nt: TGTGCCACCAGCCTACTAGCGGGGAGCACAGATACGCAGTATTTT
j_gene: TRBJ1-2; abundance: .; v_gene: TRBV5-1; d_gene: .; len: 16; CDR3aa: CASSLAVGQTLYGYTF; CDR3nt: TGCGCCAGCAGCTTGGCGGTAGGACAGACTCTCTATGGCTACACCTTC
j_gene: TRBJ2-7; abundance: .; v_gene: TRBV29-1; d_gene: .; len: 11; CDR3aa: CSVGRAYEQYF; CDR3nt: TGCAGCGTTGGTCGAGCCTACGAGCAGTACTTC
j_gene: TRBJ2-1; abundance: .; v_gene: TRBV20-1; d_gene: .; len: 13; CDR3aa: CSARGSEYNEQFF; CDR3nt: TGCAGTGCTAGAGGGTCCGAGTACAATGAGCAGTTCTTC
j_gene: TRBJ2-7; abundance: few; v_gene: TRBV7-9; d_gene: TRBD2; len: 13; CDR3aa: CASSLAGGPEQYF; CDR3nt: TGTGCCAGCAGCTTAGCGGGAGGGCCCGAGCAGTACTTC
j_gene: TRBJ2-5; abundance: .; v_gene: TRBV28; d_gene: TRBD2; len: 18; CDR3aa: CASSLWSGTSGYQETQYF; CDR3nt: TGTGCCAGCAGTTTATGGTCCGGGACTAGCGGTTATCAAGAGACCCAGTACTTC
j_gene: TRBJ2-3; abundance: many; v_gene: TRBV15; d_gene: TRBD2; len: 16; CDR3aa: CATSRGSGRGLDTQYF; CDR3nt: TGTGCCACCAGCAGAGGAAGCGGGAGAGGTTTAGATACGCAGTATTTT
j_gene: TRBJ2-2; abundance: few; v_gene: TRBV18; d_gene: .; len: 14; CDR3aa: CASSPSQGSGELFF; CDR3nt: TGTGCCAGCTCACCCTCACAGGGATCCGGGGAGCTGTTTTTT
j_gene: TRBJ2-7; abundance: .; v_gene: TRBV13; d_gene: TRBD2; len: 15; CDR3aa: CASSLGVAGGGEQYF; CDR3nt: TGTGCCAGCAGCTTAGGGGTAGCGGGAGGGGGCGAGCAGTACTTC
j_gene: TRBJ2-1; abundance: .; v_gene: TRBV4-3; d_gene: .; len: 13; CDR3aa: CASSQGRENEQFF; CDR3nt: TGCGCCAGCAGCCAAGGGAGGGAAAATGAGCAGTTCTTC
j_gene: TRBJ2-7; abundance: few; v_gene: TRBV20-1; d_gene: .; len: 12; CDR3aa: CSAPDRDYEQYF; CDR3nt: TGCAGTGCACCGGACAGAGACTACGAGCAGTACTTC
j_gene: TRBJ2-1; abundance: few; v_gene: TRBV28; d_gene: TRBD2; len: 16; CDR3aa: CASSRPGLAGVNEQFF; CDR3nt: TGTGCCAGCAGTCGACCGGGACTAGCGGGGGTTAATGAGCAGTTCTTC
j_gene: TRBJ2-7; abundance: few; v_gene: TRBV29-1; d_gene: .; len: 12; CDR3aa: CSVEYSAYEQYF; CDR3nt: TGCAGCGTTGAATATTCCGCCTACGAGCAGTACTTC
j_gene: TRBJ1-4; abundance: .; v_gene: TRBV5-1; d_gene: .; len: 14; CDR3aa: CASSKAQGNEKLFF; CDR3nt: TGCGCCAGCAGCAAAGCCCAGGGGAACGAAAAACTGTTTTTT
j_gene: TRBJ1-1; abundance: few; v_gene: TRBV6-2/TRBV6-3; d_gene: .; len: 15; CDR3aa: CASSFWGKGSTEAFF; CDR3nt: TGTGCCAGCAGTTTTTGGGGGAAAGGTTCCACTGAAGCTTTCTTT
j_gene: TRBJ2-1; abundance: .; v_gene: TRBV5-1; d_gene: TRBD2; len: 16; CDR3aa: CASSLYGTSGSNEQFF; CDR3nt: TGCGCCAGCAGCTTGTATGGGACTAGCGGGAGTAATGAGCAGTTCTTC
j_gene: TRBJ2-1; abundance: .; v_gene: TRBV28; d_gene: TRBD2; len: 15; CDR3aa: CASSPSSGNRDEQFF; CDR3nt: TGTGCCAGCAGTCCTTCGAGCGGGAATAGGGATGAGCAGTTCTTC
j_gene: TRBJ2-1; abundance: .; v_gene: TRBV7-2; d_gene: TRBD2; len: 16; CDR3aa: CASSLGRTSGYREQFF; CDR3nt: TGTGCCAGCAGCTTAGGTCGGACTAGCGGTTACAGGGAGCAGTTCTTC
j_gene: TRBJ2-1; abundance: .; v_gene: TRBV6-1; d_gene: TRBD2; len: 15; CDR3aa: CASTAGTSGLGEQFF; CDR3nt: TGTGCCAGCACGGCCGGGACTAGCGGGTTGGGGGAGCAGTTCTTC
j_gene: TRBJ2-7; abundance: few; v_gene: TRBV3-1; d_gene: .; len: 13; CDR3aa: CASSQDRAKVVYF; CDR3nt: TGTGCCAGCAGCCAAGATCGGGCCAAGGTAGTGTACTTC
j_gene: TRBJ2-1; abundance: few; v_gene: TRBV12-3/TRBV12-4; d_gene: .; len: 13; CDR3aa: CASSLGTVNEQFF; CDR3nt: TGTGCCAGCAGTTTAGGGACCGTCAATGAGCAGTTCTTC
j_gene: TRBJ2-7; abundance: few; v_gene: TRBV5-1; d_gene: .; len: 15; CDR3aa: CASSPRELWSYEQYF; CDR3nt: TGCGCCAGCAGCCCCAGGGAGTTGTGGTCCTACGAGCAGTACTTC
j_gene: TRBJ2-2; abundance: .; v_gene: TRBV7-2; d_gene: TRBD1; len: 17; CDR3aa: CASSRQSSNRGTGELFF; CDR3nt: TGTGCCAGCAGCCGTCAGAGCTCTAACAGGGGAACCGGGGAGCTGTTTTTT
j_gene: TRBJ2-3; abundance: .; v_gene: TRBV20-1; d_gene: .; len: 14; CDR3aa: CSAPGGGPADTQYF; CDR3nt: TGCAGTGCCCCAGGGGGAGGGCCGGCCGATACGCAGTATTTT
j_gene: TRBJ2-7; abundance: .; v_gene: TRBV20-1; d_gene: .; len: 14; CDR3aa: CSAREASRSYEQYF; CDR3nt: TGCAGTGCTAGAGAGGCTAGTAGGTCCTACGAGCAGTACTTC
j_gene: TRBJ2-5; abundance: .; v_gene: TRBV20-1; d_gene: .; len: 14; CDR3aa: CSAKLGSRSETQYF; CDR3nt: TGCAGTGCTAAATTAGGCTCCCGTTCGGAGACCCAGTACTTC
j_gene: TRBJ2-6; abundance: few; v_gene: TRBV5-1; d_gene: TRBD1; len: 17; CDR3aa: CASSPRPGGAGANVLTF; CDR3nt: TGCGCCAGCAGCCCCCGGCCAGGGGGCGCTGGGGCCAACGTCCTGACTTTC
j_gene: TRBJ1-6; abundance: few; v_gene: TRBV20-1; d_gene: .; len: 14; CDR3aa: CSASPRDNATPLHF; CDR3nt: TGCAGTGCTAGCCCCCGGGACAATGCTACACCCCTCCACTTT
j_gene: TRBJ2-3; abundance: .; v_gene: TRBV18; d_gene: .; len: 14; CDR3aa: CASSPTLSTDTQYF; CDR3nt: TGTGCCAGCTCACCGACCCTTAGCACAGATACGCAGTATTTT
j_gene: TRBJ1-1; abundance: .; v_gene: TRBV20-1; d_gene: .; len: 14; CDR3aa: CSAGGWIGDTEAFF; CDR3nt: TGCAGTGCTGGTGGGTGGATAGGGGACACTGAAGCTTTCTTT
j_gene: TRBJ1-4; abundance: .; v_gene: TRBV7-9; d_gene: TRBD1; len: 14; CDR3aa: CASSSGTGLEKLFF; CDR3nt: TGTGCCAGCAGCTCCGGGACAGGGCTTGAAAAACTGTTTTTT
j_gene: TRBJ2-1; abundance: few; v_gene: TRBV28; d_gene: .; len: 11; CDR3aa: CASSFEARKFF; CDR3nt: TGTGCCAGCAGTTTTGAGGCTAGGAAGTTCTTC
j_gene: TRBJ1-5; abundance: .; v_gene: TRBV27; d_gene: .; len: 13; CDR3aa: CASSLSGNMPQHF; CDR3nt: TGTGCCAGCAGTTTATCTGGAAATATGCCCCAGCATTTT
j_gene: TRBJ1-6; abundance: few; v_gene: TRBV27; d_gene: TRBD1; len: 19; CDR3aa: CASSFRQGARSSYNSPLHF; CDR3nt: TGTGCCAGCAGTTTCCGACAGGGGGCTAGGAGCTCCTATAATTCACCCCTCCACTTT
j_gene: TRBJ2-1; abundance: few; v_gene: TRBV6-2/TRBV6-3; d_gene: .; len: 15; CDR3aa: CASSYSTVFYNEQFF; CDR3nt: TGTGCCAGCAGTTACTCGACAGTGTTCTACAATGAGCAGTTCTTC
j_gene: TRBJ1-1; abundance: few; v_gene: TRBV18; d_gene: .; len: 15; CDR3aa: CASSPPGGPGTEAFF; CDR3nt: TGTGCCAGCTCACCACCAGGGGGGCCGGGCACTGAAGCTTTCTTT
j_gene: TRBJ1-1; abundance: .; v_gene: TRBV6-2/TRBV6-3; d_gene: .; len: 16; CDR3aa: CASSYVRTALNTEAFF; CDR3nt: TGTGCCAGCAGTTACGTCCGGACAGCACTGAACACTGAAGCTTTCTTT
j_gene: TRBJ2-1; abundance: .; v_gene: TRBV7-8; d_gene: TRBD2; len: 14; CDR3aa: CASSYSGSFYEQFF; CDR3nt: TGTGCCAGCAGCTATAGCGGGAGTTTCTATGAGCAGTTCTTC
j_gene: TRBJ2-1; abundance: .; v_gene: TRBV20-1; d_gene: TRBD1; len: 16; CDR3aa: CSARIMGQGGYNEQFF; CDR3nt: TGCAGTGCTAGGATAATGGGACAGGGGGGCTACAATGAGCAGTTCTTC
j_gene: TRBJ2-5; abundance: few; v_gene: TRBV29-1; d_gene: .; len: 12; CDR3aa: CSVSPGVETQYF; CDR3nt: TGCAGCGTTTCCCCAGGGGTGGAGACCCAGTACTTC
j_gene: TRBJ2-2; abundance: .; v_gene: TRBV10-3; d_gene: TRBD1; len: 13; CDR3aa: CAISPGGPGELFF; CDR3nt: TGTGCCATCAGTCCAGGGGGCCCCGGGGAGCTGTTTTTT
j_gene: TRBJ2-1; abundance: once; v_gene: TRBV11-2; d_gene: TRBD2; len: 20; CDR3aa: CASTLDATTSGRSTYNEQFF; CDR3nt: TGTGCCAGCACCCTAGATGCGACCACTAGCGGGAGGTCCACCTACAATGAGCAGTTCTTC